The 6 T cell receptor beta chains below come from one sample, sequenced in a study of T cell responses to AZD1222 COVID-19 vaccine. Clones were sequenced by immunoSEQ multiplex PCR, and TCRdb holds only the in-frame ones, with some missing. The sample has about 150,000 clones; around 88% are singletons. The sample consisted of peripheral blood, taken on day 0 of AZD1222 vaccination. These receptors originate from an adult in good health.

The rearrangement uses TRBV11-2 and TRBJ2-1; TRBD2 matches 11 bases. Germline trimming cut 1 base from V and 6 bases from J; bases unmatched to any gene: 2. The germline V gene has CDR1 SGHAT and CDR2 FQNNGV. The length of the CDR3 is 15 residues. The CDR3 loop is CASSLGGLAVNEQFF. The CDR3 coding sequence is TGTGCCAGCAGCTTAGGGGGACTAGCGGTCAATGAGCAGTTCTTC.

This chain joins TRBV11-2 and TRBJ1-1; no firm D call. Germline V gives CDR1 SGHAT, CDR2 FQNNGV. Trimming left V 1 base short and J 0 bases short, with 9 bases between. The CDR3 has 15 amino acids. As DNA, the CDR3 is TGTGCCAGCAGCTTAGGGTTCCTGGTGAACACTGAAGCTTTCTTT. Protein product: CASSLGFLVNTEAFF.

The chain uses TRBV15 and TRBJ1-6; no clear D gene. Trimming left V 0 bases short and J 7 bases short, with 10 bases between. The CDR3 loop spans 15 amino acids. The germline gives CDR1 LNHNV, CDR2 YYDKDF (reference sequence). In DNA, the CDR3 is TGTGCCACCAGCAGAGATCTTGGGTTCAATTCACCCCTCCACTTT. This translates into CATSRDLGFNSPLHF.

The rearrangement links TRBV28 to TRBJ1-4; 7 bases fit TRBD1. Germline V CDR1 and CDR2: MDHEN, SYDVKM. Unmatched junction bases numbered 7, after V lost 2 bases and J lost 7 bases. This CDR3 has 15 amino acids. CDR3 coding DNA: TGTGCCAGCAGTTTACAACAGGGGAAGGGTGAAAAACTGTTTTTT. Amino acids: CASSLQQGKGEKLFF. The full variable domain, in which reference TRBV28 and TRBJ1-4 provide the parts outside the CDR3, is DVKVTQSSRYLVKRTGEKVFLECVQDMDHENMFWYRQDPGLGLRLIYFSYDVKMKEKGDIPEGYSVSREKKERFSLILESASTNQTSMYLCASSLQQGKGEKLFFGSGTQLSVL.

V usage is TRBV15 and J usage is TRBJ1-2, with D maybe TRBD1 (6 bases). V shed 6 bases and J shed 0 bases, with 11 bases lying between them. The CDR3 covers 14 residues. From germline, CDR1 is LNHNV and CDR2 YYDKDF (reference sequence). The CDR3 spells CATSGGGTNYGYTF. CDR3 nucleotide sequence: TGTGCCACCAGTGGGGGGGGCACTAACTATGGCTACACCTTC.

This sequence joins TRBV7-2 and TRBJ2-1; D could derive from TRBD1 or TRBD2 (5 bases each). This CDR3 comprises 15 residues. Per the germline V gene, CDR1 is SGHTA and CDR2 is FQGNSA. V gave up 5 bases and J gave up 0 bases, with 11 bases separating them. CDR3 coding DNA: TGTGCCAGCAGCCCGGGACGTAGCTCCTACAATGAGCAGTTCTTC. This codes for CASSPGRSSYNEQFF.